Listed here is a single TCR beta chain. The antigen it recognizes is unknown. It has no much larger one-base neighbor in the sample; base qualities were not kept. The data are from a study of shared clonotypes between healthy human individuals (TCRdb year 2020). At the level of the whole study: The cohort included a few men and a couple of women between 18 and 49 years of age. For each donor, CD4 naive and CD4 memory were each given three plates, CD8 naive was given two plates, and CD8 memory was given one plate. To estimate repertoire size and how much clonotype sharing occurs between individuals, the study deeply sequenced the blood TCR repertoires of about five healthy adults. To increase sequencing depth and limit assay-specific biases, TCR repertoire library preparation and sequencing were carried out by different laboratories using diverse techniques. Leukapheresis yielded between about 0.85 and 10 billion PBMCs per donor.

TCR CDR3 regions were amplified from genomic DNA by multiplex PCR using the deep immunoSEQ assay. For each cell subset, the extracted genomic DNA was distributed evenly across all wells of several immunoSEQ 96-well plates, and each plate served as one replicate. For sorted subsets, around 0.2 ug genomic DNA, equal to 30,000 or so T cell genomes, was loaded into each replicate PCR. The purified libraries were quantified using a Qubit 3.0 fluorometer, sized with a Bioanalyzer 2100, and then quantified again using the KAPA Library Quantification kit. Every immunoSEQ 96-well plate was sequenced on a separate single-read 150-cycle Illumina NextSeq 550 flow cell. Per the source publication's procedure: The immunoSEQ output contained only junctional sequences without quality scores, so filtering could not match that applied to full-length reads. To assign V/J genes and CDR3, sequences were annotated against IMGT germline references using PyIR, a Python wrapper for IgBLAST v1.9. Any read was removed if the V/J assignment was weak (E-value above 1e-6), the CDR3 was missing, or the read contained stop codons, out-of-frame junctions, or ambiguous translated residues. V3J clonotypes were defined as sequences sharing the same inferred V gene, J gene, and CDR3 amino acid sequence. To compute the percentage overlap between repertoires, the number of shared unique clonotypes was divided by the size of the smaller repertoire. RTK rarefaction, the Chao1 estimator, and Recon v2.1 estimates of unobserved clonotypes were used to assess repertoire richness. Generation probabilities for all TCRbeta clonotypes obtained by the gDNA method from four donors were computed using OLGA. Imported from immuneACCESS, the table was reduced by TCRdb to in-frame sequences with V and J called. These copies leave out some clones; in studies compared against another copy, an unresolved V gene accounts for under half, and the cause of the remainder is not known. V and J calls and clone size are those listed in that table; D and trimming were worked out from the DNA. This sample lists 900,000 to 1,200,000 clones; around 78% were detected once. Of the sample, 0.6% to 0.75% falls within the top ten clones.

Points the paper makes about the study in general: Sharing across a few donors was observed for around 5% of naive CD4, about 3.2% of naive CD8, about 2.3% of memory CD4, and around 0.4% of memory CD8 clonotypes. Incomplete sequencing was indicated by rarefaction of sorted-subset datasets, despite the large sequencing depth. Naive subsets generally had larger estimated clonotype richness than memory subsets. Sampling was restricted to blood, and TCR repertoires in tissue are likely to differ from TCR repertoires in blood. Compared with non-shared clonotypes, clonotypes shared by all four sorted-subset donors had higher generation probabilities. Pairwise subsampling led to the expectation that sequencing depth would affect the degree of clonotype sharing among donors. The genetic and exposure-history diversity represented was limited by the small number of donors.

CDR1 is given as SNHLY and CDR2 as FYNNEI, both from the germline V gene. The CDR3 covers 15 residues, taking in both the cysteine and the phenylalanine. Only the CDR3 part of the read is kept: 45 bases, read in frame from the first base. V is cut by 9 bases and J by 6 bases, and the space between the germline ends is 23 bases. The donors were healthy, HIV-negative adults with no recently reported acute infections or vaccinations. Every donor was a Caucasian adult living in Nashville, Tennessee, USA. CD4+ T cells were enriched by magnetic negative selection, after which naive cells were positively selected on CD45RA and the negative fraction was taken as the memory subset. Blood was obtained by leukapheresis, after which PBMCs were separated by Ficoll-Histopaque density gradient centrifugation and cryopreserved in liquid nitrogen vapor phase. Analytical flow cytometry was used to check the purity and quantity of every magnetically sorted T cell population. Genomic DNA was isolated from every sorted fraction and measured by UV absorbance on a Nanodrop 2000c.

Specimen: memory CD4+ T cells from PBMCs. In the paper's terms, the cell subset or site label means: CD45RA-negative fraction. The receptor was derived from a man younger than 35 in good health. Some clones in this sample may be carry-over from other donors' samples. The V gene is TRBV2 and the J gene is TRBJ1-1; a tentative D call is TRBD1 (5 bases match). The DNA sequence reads TGTGCCAGTCTGTCGACTAACGGGGCGTTCGCTGAAGCTTTCTTT. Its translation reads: CASLSTNGAFAEAFF.